The rows below give T cell receptor beta chains drawn from one sample of a study of cytomegalovirus exposure and HLA in healthy donors. Profiled with immunoSEQ multiplex PCR; TCRdb holds only in-frame clones, not every one. The sample lists approximately 140,000 clones, approximately 84% occurring once. The material sequenced was PBMCs. These TCRs come from a young woman in good health and CMV-seronegative. Each CDR3 is given with its conserved first and last residue. The D gene is left open where the match is weak. Part of the rows lack a size; the others show once, few, many or a class for expanded clones.

D gene | clone size | J gene | V gene | CDR3 protein | CDR3 DNA
- | - | TRBJ1-1 | TRBV11-2 | CASSSEGSAWAFF | TGTGCCAGCAGTTCGGAGGGATCCGCTTGGGCTTTCTTT
TRBD2 | - | TRBJ2-1 | TRBV27 | CASSLQRDGGNEQFF | TGTGCCAGCAGTTTACAGCGGGATGGAGGGAATGAGCAGTTCTTC
TRBD1 | few | TRBJ1-2 | TRBV7-9 | CASSAPGQVSDGYTF | TGTGCCAGCAGCGCCCCGGGACAGGTTTCCGATGGCTACACCTTC
- | - | TRBJ1-2 | TRBV7-6 | CASSLGSLDYTF | TGTGCCAGCAGCCTAGGTTCACTCGACTACACCTTC
TRBD2 | few | TRBJ2-7 | TRBV19 | CASSILAGYYEQYF | TGTGCCAGTAGTATACTAGCGGGATACTACGAGCAGTACTTC
TRBD2 | - | TRBJ2-7 | TRBV29-1 | CSVGGDEGFPYEQYF | TGCAGCGTCGGGGGGGATGAGGGATTCCCCTACGAGCAGTACTTC
- | - | TRBJ1-2 | TRBV5-1 | CASSLDGSPNYGYTF | TGCGCCAGCAGCTTGGATGGGAGCCCTAACTATGGCTACACCTTC
- | - | TRBJ1-3 | TRBV6-1 | CASVRVSGNTIYF | TGTGCCAGCGTCCGAGTCTCTGGAAACACCATATATTTT
- | - | TRBJ2-3 | TRBV9 | CASSEGPLGYTDTQYF | TGTGCCAGCAGCGAGGGGCCGCTCGGGTACACAGATACGCAGTATTTT
TRBD2 | - | TRBJ2-1 | TRBV5-1 | CASSRLAGLRDEQFF | TGCGCCAGCAGCCGACTAGCGGGTTTGAGGGATGAGCAGTTCTTC
- | - | TRBJ2-7 | TRBV2 | CASRGLLAGQYF | TGTGCCAGCCGAGGACTGCTTGCAGGGCAGTACTTC
- | - | TRBJ2-3 | TRBV12-5 | CASGYSPSFTDTQYF | TGTGCTAGTGGATATAGCCCTTCTTTCACAGATACGCAGTATTTT
- | - | TRBJ1-2 | TRBV2 | CASSGQVIGYTF | TGTGCCAGCAGTGGACAGGTTATTGGCTACACCTTC
- | - | TRBJ2-5 | TRBV18 | CASSPPQGGTQYF | TGTGCCAGCTCACCACCGCAGGGTGGGACCCAGTACTTC
TRBD1 | - | TRBJ1-5 | TRBV7-8 | CASSLYRQGYQPQHF | TGTGCCAGCAGCTTATATAGACAGGGTTATCAGCCCCAGCATTTT
- | few | TRBJ1-1 | TRBV7-2 | CASSSLGQGDTEAFF | TGTGCCAGCAGCTCGTTAGGACAAGGCGACACTGAAGCTTTCTTT
TRBD1 | - | TRBJ2-5 | TRBV5-4 | CASSPPGQKKTQYF | TGTGCCAGCAGCCCCCCGGGACAGAAGAAGACCCAGTACTTC
- | - | TRBJ1-1 | TRBV19 | CASSLGGPNTEAFF | TGTGCCAGTAGTCTGGGAGGTCCAAACACTGAAGCTTTCTTT
TRBD1 | - | TRBJ2-7 | TRBV6-5 | CASSSPRDSSYEQYF | TGTGCCAGCAGTTCCCCCCGGGACAGCTCCTACGAGCAGTACTTC
TRBD1 | - | TRBJ2-1 | TRBV7-2 | CASSGQDNEQFF | TGTGCCAGCAGCGGACAGGATAACGAGCAGTTCTTC
TRBD2 | - | TRBJ2-1 | TRBV5-6 | CASSLDGGRANEQFF | TGTGCCAGCAGCTTGGATGGGGGGAGGGCCAATGAGCAGTTCTTC
- | - | TRBJ2-2 | TRBV19 | CASRRRFGELFF | TGTGCCAGTAGAAGGCGGTTCGGGGAGCTGTTTTTT
- | - | TRBJ1-2 | TRBV4-1 | CASRATGRGYGYTF | TGCGCCAGCAGAGCTACAGGGAGGGGCTATGGCTACACCTTC
- | - | TRBJ2-3 | TRBV5-1 | CASSLAMGGTDTQYF | TGCGCCAGCAGCTTGGCAATGGGAGGCACAGATACGCAGTATTTT
- | - | TRBJ2-3 | TRBV6-1 | CASSETGQDTQYF | TGTGCCAGCAGTGAAACAGGACAAGATACGCAGTATTTT
- | once | TRBJ2-1 | TRBV30 | CAGKSSYNEQFF | TGTGCCGGGAAGAGCTCCTACAATGAGCAGTTCTTC
- | few | TRBJ2-7 | TRBV10-3 | CAISDRAYEQYF | TGTGCCATCAGTGACAGGGCTTACGAGCAGTACTTC
- | once | TRBJ2-1 | TRBV30 | CAWSVTLEQFF | TGTGCCTGGAGTGTAACATTAGAGCAGTTCTTC
TRBD1 | - | TRBJ2-7 | TRBV11-3 | CASSSGQVGGEQYF | TGTGCCAGCAGCTCGGGACAGGTCGGAGGGGAGCAGTACTTC
- | - | TRBJ2-7 | TRBV28 | CASGPEERAYF | TGTGCCAGCGGGCCCGAAGAGAGAGCGTACTTC
- | once | TRBJ1-4 | TRBV7-9 | CASSLPGEEKLFF | TGTGCCAGCAGCTTACCGGGAGAGGAAAAACTGTTTTTT
- | - | TRBJ2-1 | TRBV13 | CASSGKPKPSSSYNEQFF | TGTGCCAGCAGCGGCAAGCCGAAACCCTCTAGCTCCTACAATGAGCAGTTCTTC
TRBD1 | - | TRBJ2-6 | TRBV18 | CASSSGQGMTSGANVLTF | TGTGCCAGCTCATCGGGACAGGGAATGACCTCTGGGGCCAACGTCCTGACTTTC
- | - | TRBJ1-1 | TRBV13 | CASSAKDRRTEAFF | TGTGCCAGCAGCGCAAAGGATCGGAGAACTGAAGCTTTCTTT
TRBD1 | - | TRBJ2-7 | TRBV2 | CATMTGGREQYF | TGTGCCACAATGACAGGGGGACGCGAGCAGTACTTC
- | once | TRBJ2-2 | TRBV6-1 | CASTPGNTGELFF | TGTGCCAGCACCCCAGGGAACACCGGGGAGCTGTTTTTT
- | once | TRBJ1-2 | TRBV6-5 | CASSYDRTNYGYTF | TGTGCCAGCAGTTACGACAGGACTAACTATGGCTACACCTTC